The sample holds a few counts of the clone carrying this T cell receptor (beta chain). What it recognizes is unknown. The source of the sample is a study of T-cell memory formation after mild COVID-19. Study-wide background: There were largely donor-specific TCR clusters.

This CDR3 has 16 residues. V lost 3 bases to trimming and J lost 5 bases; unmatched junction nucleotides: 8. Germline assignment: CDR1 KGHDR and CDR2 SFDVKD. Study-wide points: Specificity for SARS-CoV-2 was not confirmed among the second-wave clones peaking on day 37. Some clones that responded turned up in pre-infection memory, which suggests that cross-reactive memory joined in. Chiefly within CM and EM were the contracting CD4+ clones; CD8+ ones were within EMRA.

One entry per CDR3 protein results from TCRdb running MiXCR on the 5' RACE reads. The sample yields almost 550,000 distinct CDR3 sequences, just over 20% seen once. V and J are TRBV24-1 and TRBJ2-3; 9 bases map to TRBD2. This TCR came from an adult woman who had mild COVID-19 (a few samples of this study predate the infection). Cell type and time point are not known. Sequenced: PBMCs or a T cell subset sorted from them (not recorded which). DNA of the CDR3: TGTGCCACCAGTGATCGACTAGCGGACAACAGAGATACGCAGTATTTT. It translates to CATSDRLADNRDTQYF.